These 28 T cell receptor beta chains share one sample of origin, sequenced in a study of cytomegalovirus exposure and HLA in healthy donors. 60 Vbeta and 13 Jbeta primers were used in PCR. Only in-frame clones appear in the TCRdb table, and some are missing; sequencing was by immunoSEQ multiplex PCR. The data contain 99,000 or so clones, about 81% of them singletons. The sequencing sample was made of PBMCs. These receptors all stem from a man aged 25 to 40 in good health and CMV-seronegative.

The chain carries TRBV18 and TRBJ2-2, with 8 bases lining up with TRBD2. The CDR3 is made up of 15 amino acids. Per germline, CDR1 KGHSH and CDR2 LQKENI. V shed 10 bases, J shed 2 bases, and the junction held 9 bases outside the gene matches. The CDR3 reads CATRGRGGNTGELFF. The CDR3 DNA reads TGTGCCACCCGAGGACGGGGGGGCAACACCGGGGAGCTGTTTTTT.

The CDR3, as DNA: TGTGCCAGCACCCTACAGGGGTCGCGACAGCCCCAGCATTTT. This codes for CASTLQGSRQPQHF. The V call is TRBV28, the J call TRBJ1-5, with TRBD1 matching over 7 bases. Germline V gene lookup returns CDR1 MDHEN and CDR2 SYDVKM. The length of the CDR3 is 14 residues. The J segment lost 7 bases and the V segment lost 7 bases, leaving 10 bases of the junction unmatched.

The V call is TRBV18, the J call TRBJ2-1; maybe TRBD1 (5 bases). Germline V gives CDR1 KGHSH, CDR2 LQKENI. Trimming removed 3 bases from V and 6 bases from J, with 6 bases in between. The CDR3 totals 12 residues. CDR3 loop: CASSPQGNEQFF. DNA of the CDR3: TGTGCCAGCTCACCCCAGGGCAATGAGCAGTTCTTC.

This clone was seen more than once but under ten times. The chain couples TRBV18 to TRBJ2-3; 7 bases map to TRBD1. The CDR3 extends over 13 amino acids. Germline V CDR1 and CDR2: KGHSH, LQKENI. J was trimmed by 0 bases and V by 6 bases; bases with no gene match: 0. In DNA, the CDR3 is TGTGCCAGCTCGGGACAGAGCACAGATACGCAGTATTTT. This translates into CASSGQSTDTQYF.

This clone was seen only a few times. The V and J genes are TRBV5-6 and TRBJ1-2; 7 positions match TRBD1. Germline V gene data show CDR1 as SGHDT and CDR2 as YYEEEE. With 4 bases clipped from V and 2 bases from J, the junction kept 5 bases outside the gene matches. CDR3 length equals 14 residues. CDR3: CASSHMTGNYGYTF. DNA of the CDR3: TGTGCCAGCAGCCACATGACAGGGAACTATGGCTACACCTTC.

The CDR3 bases are TGTGCCAGCAGCTACTATACGACAGTCGACTATGGCTACACCTTC. This codes for CASSYYTTVDYGYTF. The V and J genes are TRBV7-2 and TRBJ1-2; D may be TRBD1 (5 bases). This CDR3 spans 15 amino acids. The V and J ends lost 4 bases and 3 bases respectively, with 15 bases between them. Per germline, CDR1 SGHTA and CDR2 FQGNSA.

The chain recombines TRBV4-1 with TRBJ2-7, with TRBD1 identical over 7 bases. Germline trimming cut 4 bases from V and 2 bases from J; bases unmatched to any gene: 8. Germline CDR1 is MGHRA and CDR2 is YSYEKL. The CDR3 is 15 amino acids. The CDR3 DNA reads as TGCGCCAGCAGCCCATTCCAAGGGGGCACCTACGAGCAGTACTTC. Amino acids: CASSPFQGGTYEQYF.

This rearrangement joins TRBV30 to TRBJ2-5, with a tentative D call TRBD2 (5 bases). In germline, CDR1 is GTSNPN, CDR2 SVGIG (reference sequence). The CDR3 has 15 amino acids. Trimming cost V 2 bases and J 1 base, with 14 bases left between them. The CDR3 DNA sequence: TGTGCCTGGAGTCGAAATCCAACTAGCCAAGAGACCCAGTACTTC. It is translated as CAWSRNPTSQETQYF.

The chain links TRBV6-5 to TRBJ2-5, with TRBD1 matching 8 bases. The CDR3 is made up of 14 amino acids. CDR1 is MNHEY, CDR2 SVGAGI, per germline. Unmatched junction bases numbered 11, after V lost 7 bases and J lost 7 bases. The CDR3 reads CASTPGQDVGTQYF. The CDR3 region has the DNA TGTGCCAGCACCCCGGGACAGGATGTCGGGACCCAGTACTTC.

The genes are TRBV5-4 and TRBJ2-5; maybe TRBD2 (6 bases). The germline V gene has CDR1 SGHNT and CDR2 YYREEE (reference sequence). Trimming pared 4 bases from V and 2 bases from J, leaving 18 bases between. The length of the CDR3 is 16 residues. The CDR3 is CASSLTELRGQETQYF. The DNA of the CDR3 is TGTGCCAGCAGCCTTACAGAGCTCCGGGGGCAAGAGACCCAGTACTTC.

The V call is TRBV30, the J call TRBJ2-1; TRBD1 matches at 7 bases. CDR3 length: 14 residues. V dropped 5 bases and J dropped 0; count of bases not matched to a gene: 4. Germline V gene data show CDR1 as GTSNPN and CDR2 as SVGIG (reference sequence). The CDR3 region has the DNA TGTGCCTGGTCAAGGGACAGCTCCTACAATGAGCAGTTCTTC. Translated, it gives CAWSRDSSYNEQFF.

For this clone: One end of the junction varies from germline; a read error may be responsible. The chain recombines TRBV19 with TRBJ1-5, with D possibly TRBD1 on 5 matching bases. Germline V gene lookup returns CDR1 LNHDA and CDR2 SQIVND (reference sequence). The CDR3 is 12 amino acids. CDR3 in amino acids: CASSISRQPQNF. For the CDR3, the DNA is TGTGCCAGTAGTATTTCCAGACAGCCCCAGAATTTT.

This clone was seen only once. This rearrangement joins TRBV6-1 to TRBJ2-7; TRBD1 might be the D (5 bases). Looked up from germline, CDR1 is MNHNS and CDR2 is SASEGT. Trimming pared 3 bases from V and 1 base from J, leaving 10 bases between. The CDR3 consists of 14 residues. The CDR3 reads CASSDLAGSYEQYF. CDR3 bases: TGTGCCAGCAGTGATCTGGCAGGGTCCTACGAGCAGTACTTC.

Only one count was recorded for this clone. The chain couples TRBV27 to TRBJ2-1; possibly TRBD2 for D (6 bases). CDR1 and CDR2 from the germline V gene are MNHEY and SMNVEV (reference sequence). V dropped 4 bases and J dropped 8 bases, with 12 bases sitting between them. The CDR3 is 13 residues long. DNA of the CDR3: TGTGCCAGCAGTTGGAGGGAAGGGTATGAGCAGTTCTTC. Encoded protein: CASSWREGYEQFF.

Only a few counts were recorded for this clone. The chain recombines TRBV6-5 with TRBJ1-1; TRBD1 matches 10 bases. The CDR3 contains 12 residues. Germline V lookup: CDR1 MNHEY, CDR2 SVGAGI. The J segment lost 11 bases and the V segment lost 4 bases, leaving 4 bases of the junction unmatched. This CDR3 is CASSSGQGRAFF. Here the CDR3 DNA reads TGTGCCAGCAGTTCGGGACAGGGGAGGGCTTTCTTT.

The rearrangement uses TRBV20-1 and TRBJ1-1, with D possibly matching TRBD1 (6 bases). The CDR3 extends over 11 amino acids. Germline V gene data show CDR1 as DFQATT and CDR2 as SNEGSKA (reference sequence). V shed 2 bases and J shed 10 bases, with 11 bases lying between them. The CDR3 spells CSARTGSGAFF. The CDR3 DNA reads TGCAGTGCTAGAACAGGGTCGGGAGCTTTCTTT.

This clone was counted a few times. The chain recombines TRBV7-3 with TRBJ2-3, with 8 bases lining up with TRBD2. CDR3 length: 14 residues. The germline V gene has CDR1 SGHTA and CDR2 FQGTGA. V lost 5 bases to trimming and J lost 4 bases; unmatched junction nucleotides: 5. Here the CDR3 DNA reads TGTGCCAGCAGCCTGACGGGAGGGTCAGATACGCAGTATTTT. The encoded protein is CASSLTGGSDTQYF.

CDR3 sequence reads: CASSQGLRQSEETQYF. The CDR3 nucleotides read TGCGCCAGCAGCCAAGGTTTAAGACAGTCAGAGGAGACCCAGTACTTC. J is TRBJ2-5 and V is TRBV4-1; maybe TRBD1 (5 bases). Trimming took 1 base from V and 5 from J, leaving 17 bases between them. Germline values: CDR1 MGHRA, CDR2 YSYEKL. This CDR3 has 16 residues.

The V gene is TRBV30, the J gene TRBJ2-1, with 9 bases fitting TRBD2. Germline trimming cut 7 bases from V and 7 bases from J; bases unmatched to any gene: 8. The germline gives CDR1 GTSNPN, CDR2 SVGIG (reference sequence). The CDR3 is 13 residues long. CDR3 in amino acids: CAYNSGGGNEQFF. The CDR3 bases are TGTGCCTATAATAGCGGGGGAGGGAATGAGCAGTTCTTC.

Notes on this clone: At one boundary the junction diverges from the germline segment, which might be a read error. This chain joins TRBV7-9 and TRBJ2-3, with no clear D. This CDR3 spans 12 amino acids. CDR1 is SEHNR and CDR2 is FQNEAQ in the germline V gene (reference sequence). The CDR3 region is CSSSQSTDTQYF. In DNA form, the CDR3 reads TGTTCCAGCAGCCAGAGCACAGATACGCAGTATTTT.

This clone was counted once. J is TRBJ2-5 and V is TRBV29-1, with D unresolved. CDR1 is SQVTM and CDR2 is ANQGSEA in the germline V gene. V shed 4 bases and J shed 5 bases, with 17 bases lying between them. CDR3 length equals 14 residues. For the CDR3, the DNA is TGCAGCGTTGTGCTGCCCGCGACTTATGAGACCCAGTACTTC. Amino acids: CSVVLPATYETQYF.

The rearrangement joins TRBV11-2 to TRBJ2-1, with 8 bases matching TRBD2. This CDR3 is built from 14 residues. CDR1 SGHAT and CDR2 FQNNGV come from the germline V gene. J gave up 10 bases and V 2 bases, and 7 bases lay outside the gene matches. The CDR3 DNA sequence: TGTGCCAGCAGCTTAATCGGGGGGGCTGGAGAGCAGTTCTTC. This codes for CASSLIGGAGEQFF.

The chain joins TRBV7-3 to TRBJ2-6, with D possibly TRBD1 on 5 matching bases. The V and J ends lost 4 bases and 0 bases respectively, with 10 bases between them. The CDR3 has 16 amino acids. Per the germline V gene, CDR1 is SGHTA and CDR2 is FQGTGA. CDR3 DNA sequence: TGTGCCAGCAGCTCAATGGGGCGCTCTGGGGCCAACGTCCTGACTTTC. Encoded protein: CASSSMGRSGANVLTF.

This sequence joins TRBV5-8 and TRBJ2-3; no clear D. Germline values: CDR1 SGHTS, CDR2 YDEGEE. The length of the CDR3 is 14 residues. V lost 0 bases to trimming and J lost 1 base, with 6 bases between them. CDR3 DNA: TGTGCCAGCAGCTTGGGAAGCGGCACAGATACGCAGTATTTT. It translates to CASSLGSGTDTQYF.

This rearrangement joins TRBV29-1 to TRBJ1-1; D is perhaps TRBD1 (6 bases). V was shortened by 4 bases and J by 11 bases, with 14 bases between the two germline ends. The CDR3 totals 11 residues. Germline lookup yields CDR1 SQVTM and CDR2 ANQGSEA. CDR3 nucleotides: TGCAGCGTTGTGACAGGCGCTGCCGCTTTCTTT. Protein sequence: CSVVTGAAAFF.

V is TRBV5-1 and J is TRBJ2-5; D is unresolved. Germline V gene data show CDR1 as SGHRS and CDR2 as YFSETQ. Between the trimmed V and J ends, which lost 3 bases and 2 bases, there was a span of 14 bases. The CDR3 runs 15 residues. The DNA of the CDR3 is TGCGCCAGCAGCTGGCTGGCGGCGGCTCAAGAGACCCAGTACTTC. Its translation: CASSWLAAAQETQYF.

This rearrangement joins TRBV6-1 to TRBJ2-3; D perhaps matches TRBD2 (5 bases). From germline, CDR1 is MNHNS and CDR2 SASEGT. CDR3 length: 14 amino acids. Trimming took off 8 bases at V and 0 bases at J, with 12 bases between the two ends. In DNA, the CDR3 is TGTGCCAGCGGAGGAGGATCTAGCACAGATACGCAGTATTTT. It codes for CASGGGSSTDTQYF.

The chain recombines TRBV30 with TRBJ1-2, with 8 bases fitting TRBD1. CDR1 and CDR2 from the germline V gene are GTSNPN and SVGIG (reference sequence). After removal of 3 bases from V and 4 bases from J, the junction contained 13 bases not matched to a gene. This CDR3 contains 16 residues. The CDR3 DNA is TGTGCCTGGAGGGGCCAGGGGGCGAATCAGGGCTATGGCTACACCTTC. This encodes CAWRGQGANQGYGYTF.